This T cell receptor beta chain emerged from a study (dated 2022 in TCRdb). The full study reports these points: Further investigation, including longitudinal sampling and assessment of a control group, is stated by the authors to be required.

TCR beta chain repertoires were profiled by survey-level sequencing on the immunoSEQ platform. The authors' analysis ran thus. CDR3 amino acid length spectratypes and V-J pairing frequencies were compared, and repertoire diversity was measured with the inverse Simpson index. Clonotypes specific to SARS-CoV-2, CMV, influenza A and EBV were annotated by matching TCR beta CDR3 sequences against VDJdb. TCRdb carries this immuneACCESS record with in-frame sequences only. Its versions omit some clonotypes, under half of them owing to an unresolved V gene in the studies checked, with the rest unexplained. That table supplies the V and J calls and clone size; D and trimming were determined from the DNA. Counted in this sample were 68,000 or so clones; just under 95% of them appeared once. Around 4.6% of the sample comes from the top ten. PBMCs were isolated from peripheral blood, and genomic DNA from unsorted PBMCs was used for TCR beta sequencing.

For this clone: Its antigen target is currently unknown. The junction departs from the called germline gene at one end, perhaps through a read error.

From a lookup of the germline V gene, CDR1 and CDR2 are LGHNT and FRNRAP. CDR3 length: 12 amino acids, cysteine to phenylalanine. Solely the CDR3 DNA is kept, with 36 bases framed from the first base. Sequencing was performed on PBMCs. The TCR comes from a man aged 35 to 55 with rheumatoid arthritis. This chain is built from TRBV12-5 and TRBJ1-2; the D gene cannot be named for sure. The nucleotide sequence reads as follows: TGTGCTAGTGGTTTGGACCTGTCGGTACCTTTCTTC. This codes for CASGLDLSVPFF.